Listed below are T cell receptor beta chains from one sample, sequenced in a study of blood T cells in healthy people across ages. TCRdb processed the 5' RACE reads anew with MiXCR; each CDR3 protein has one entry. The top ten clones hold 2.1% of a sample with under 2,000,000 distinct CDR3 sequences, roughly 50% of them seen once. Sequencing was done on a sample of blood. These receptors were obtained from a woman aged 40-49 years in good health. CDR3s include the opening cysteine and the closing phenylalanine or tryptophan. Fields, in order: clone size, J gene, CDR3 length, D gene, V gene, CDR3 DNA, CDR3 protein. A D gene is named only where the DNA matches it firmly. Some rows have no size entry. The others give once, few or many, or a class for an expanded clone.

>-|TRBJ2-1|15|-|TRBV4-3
TGCGCCAGCAGCCAAGATCATCGGGGAAAGGATGAGCAGTTCTTC
CASSQDHRGKDEQFF
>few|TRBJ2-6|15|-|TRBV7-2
TGTGCCAGCAGCTCGGTGAATTCTGGGGCCAACGTCCCGACTTTC
CASSSVNSGANVPTF
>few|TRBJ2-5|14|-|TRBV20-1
TGCAGTGCTAGAGAGGTCCAGGGGATGGAGACCCAGTACTTC
CSAREVQGMETQYF
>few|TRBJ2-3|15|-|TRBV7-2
TGTGCCAGCGGCAACTACGGGGGGCGCACAGATACGCAGTATTTT
CASGNYGGRTDTQYF
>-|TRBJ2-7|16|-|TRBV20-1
TGCAGTGTTCAGAGTACAGCAGGGCTCTCCTACAATGAGCAGTACTTC
CSVQSTAGLSYNEQYF
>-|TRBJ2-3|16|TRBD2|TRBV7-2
TGTGCCAGCAGCTTAGGGACTAGCGGGGGGCAATTTACGCAGTATTTT
CASSLGTSGGQFTQYF
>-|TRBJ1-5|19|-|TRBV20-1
TGCAGTGCTAGAGATGGGCGCCGAAGCGGGGTATTGAGCAATCAGCCCCAGCATTTT
CSARDGRRSGVLSNQPQHF
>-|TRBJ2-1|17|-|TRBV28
TGTGCCAGCACCCGACGGTCCTGGAGGAGCTCCTACAATGAGCAGTTCTTC
CASTRRSWRSSYNEQFF
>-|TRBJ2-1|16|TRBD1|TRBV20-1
TGCAGTGCTCACGATGTGTTACGGGACAGCTACAATGAGCAGTTCTTC
CSAHDVLRDSYNEQFF
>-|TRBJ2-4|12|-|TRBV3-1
TGTGCCAGCAGCCAGGCCCCCCTTGAGCAGTACTTC
CASSQAPLEQYF
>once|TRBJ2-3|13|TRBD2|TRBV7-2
TGTGCCAGCGCTAGCGGGGGTGGGGATACGCAGTATTTT
CASASGGGDTQYF